The sequence of this TCR beta chain was determined in a study of PD-1 blockade in classical Hodgkin lymphoma. The study's findings and limits: With CD4+ cells, TCR diversity rose significantly by C4D1, but not with CD8+ cells.

For this clone: As yet, its antigen is unknown.

Using immunoSEQ multiplex PCR, the repertoire was profiled, and TCRdb retains in-frame clones only, with some absent. Here the sample spans around 91,000 clones, about four fifths being singletons. Exposure to brentuximab vedotin varied, and each patient had relapsed following autologous stem cell transplantation. CDR3 size: 15 residues. V was pared by 0 bases and J by 3 bases, with 8 bases between. From germline, CDR1 is SGHDN and CDR2 FVKESK. This receptor was identified in a human donor with classical Hodgkin lymphoma. Sequenced here: peripheral blood mononuclear cells (PBMCs), sampled before the second cycle of nivolumab. The chain uses TRBV14 and TRBJ2-2; D is ambiguous. Here the CDR3 DNA reads TGTGCCAGCAGCCAAGATGGTCTGGACACCGGGGAGCTGTTTTTT. It codes for CASSQDGLDTGELFF.